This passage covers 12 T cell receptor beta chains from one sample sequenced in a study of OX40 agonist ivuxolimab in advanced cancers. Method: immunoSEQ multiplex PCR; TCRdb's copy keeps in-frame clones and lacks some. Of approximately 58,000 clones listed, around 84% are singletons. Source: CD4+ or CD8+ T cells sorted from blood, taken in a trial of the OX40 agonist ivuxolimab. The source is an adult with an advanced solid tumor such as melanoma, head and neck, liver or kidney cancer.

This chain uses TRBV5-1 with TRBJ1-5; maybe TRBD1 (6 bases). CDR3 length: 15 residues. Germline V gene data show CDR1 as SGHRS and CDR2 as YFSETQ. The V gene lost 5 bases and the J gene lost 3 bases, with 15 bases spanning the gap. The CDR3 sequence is CASSPDGGSNQPQHF. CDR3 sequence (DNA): TGCGCCAGCAGTCCTGACGGGGGCTCCAATCAGCCCCAGCATTTT. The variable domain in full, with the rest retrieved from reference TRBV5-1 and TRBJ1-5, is KAGVTQTPRYLIKTRGQQVTLSCSPISGHRSVSWYQQTPGQGLQFLFEYFSETQRNKGNFPGRFSGRQFSNSRSEMNVSTLELGDSALYLCASSPDGGSNQPQHFGDGTRLSIL.

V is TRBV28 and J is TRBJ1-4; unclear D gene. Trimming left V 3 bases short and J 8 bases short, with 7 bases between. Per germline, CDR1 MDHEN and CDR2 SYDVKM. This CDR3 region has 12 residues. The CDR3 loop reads CASSLMREKLFF. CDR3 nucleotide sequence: TGTGCCAGCAGTTTGATGCGGGAAAAACTGTTTTTT.

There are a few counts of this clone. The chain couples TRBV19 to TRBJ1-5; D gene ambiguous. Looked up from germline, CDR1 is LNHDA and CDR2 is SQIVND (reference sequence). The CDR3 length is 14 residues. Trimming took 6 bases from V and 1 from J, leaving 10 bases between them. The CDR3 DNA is TGTGCCAGTAGAGTTACCCAGAGCAATCAGCCCCAGCATTTT. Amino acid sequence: CASRVTQSNQPQHF.

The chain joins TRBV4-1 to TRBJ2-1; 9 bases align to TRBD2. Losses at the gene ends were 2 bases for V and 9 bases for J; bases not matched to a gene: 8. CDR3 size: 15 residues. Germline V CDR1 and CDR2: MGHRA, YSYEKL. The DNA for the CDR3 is TGCGCCAGCAGCCAATCCCCTAGCGGGATGGGTGAGCAGTTCTTC. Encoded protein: CASSQSPSGMGEQFF.

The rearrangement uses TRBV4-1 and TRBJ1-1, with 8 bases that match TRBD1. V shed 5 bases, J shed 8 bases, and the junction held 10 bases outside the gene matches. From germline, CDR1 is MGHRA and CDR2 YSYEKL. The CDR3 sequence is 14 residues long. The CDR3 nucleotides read TGCGCCAGCAGCTCCGGACAGGGACCTATCGAAGCTTTCTTT. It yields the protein CASSSGQGPIEAFF.

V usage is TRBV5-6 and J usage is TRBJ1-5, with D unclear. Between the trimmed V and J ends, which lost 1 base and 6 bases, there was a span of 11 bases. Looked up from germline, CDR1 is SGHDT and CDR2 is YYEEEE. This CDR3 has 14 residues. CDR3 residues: CASSLSFGGQPQHF. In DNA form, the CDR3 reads TGTGCCAGCAGCTTGTCGTTTGGCGGTCAGCCCCAGCATTTT.

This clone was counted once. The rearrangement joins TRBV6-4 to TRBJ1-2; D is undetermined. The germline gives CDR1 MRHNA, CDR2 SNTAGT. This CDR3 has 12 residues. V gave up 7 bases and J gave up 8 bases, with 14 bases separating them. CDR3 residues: CASTPGLDGYTF. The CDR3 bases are TGTGCCAGCACTCCCGGGTTGGACGGCTACACCTTC.

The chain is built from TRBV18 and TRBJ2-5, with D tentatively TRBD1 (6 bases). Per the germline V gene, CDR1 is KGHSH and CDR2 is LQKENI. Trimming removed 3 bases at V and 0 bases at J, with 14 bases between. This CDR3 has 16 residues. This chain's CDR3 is CASSPRQEQYQETQYF. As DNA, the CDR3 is TGTGCCAGCTCACCGCGACAGGAGCAGTACCAAGAGACCCAGTACTTC.

The CDR3 loop is CASSPQFGTEAFF. The CDR3 region has the DNA TGTGCCAGCTCACCTCAATTCGGCACTGAAGCTTTCTTT. The chain carries TRBV18 and TRBJ1-1; D gene uncertain. Trimming stripped 3 bases from V and 4 bases from J, with 9 bases between. The germline CDR1 and CDR2 sequences are KGHSH and LQKENI. This CDR3 region has 13 residues. The entire variable domain, with the rest obtained from reference TRBV18 and TRBJ1-1, is as follows: NAGVMQNPRHLVRRRGQEARLRCSPMKGHSHVYWYRQLPEEGLKFMVYLQKENIIDESGMPKERFSAEFPKEGPSILRIQQVVRGDSAAYFCASSPQFGTEAFFGQGTRLTVV.

CDR3 DNA sequence: TGTGCCAGCAACGAACACAGGGGGAATGAAAAACTGTTTTTT. Translated: CASNEHRGNEKLFF. The V call is TRBV11-2, the J call TRBJ1-4; 8 nucleotides agree with TRBD1. The CDR3 has 14 residues. The V and J ends lost 7 bases and 5 bases, in that order; junction bases with no gene match: 6. CDR1 and CDR2 (germline): SGHAT, FQNNGV.

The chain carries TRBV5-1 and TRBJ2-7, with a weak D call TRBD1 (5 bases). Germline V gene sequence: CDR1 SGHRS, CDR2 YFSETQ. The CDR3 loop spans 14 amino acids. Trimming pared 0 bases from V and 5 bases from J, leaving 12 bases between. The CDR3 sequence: CASSLVQGMHEQYF. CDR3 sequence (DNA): TGCGCCAGCAGCTTGGTGCAGGGAATGCACGAGCAGTACTTC.

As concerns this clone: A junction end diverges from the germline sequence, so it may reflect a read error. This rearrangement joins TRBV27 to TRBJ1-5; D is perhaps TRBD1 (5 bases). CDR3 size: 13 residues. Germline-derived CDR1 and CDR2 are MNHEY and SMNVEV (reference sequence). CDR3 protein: CAGSFRGDQPQHF. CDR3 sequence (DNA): TGTGCCGGCAGTTTCCGGGGCGATCAGCCCCAGCATTTT.